What follows are 30 T cell receptor beta chains derived from one specimen sequenced in a study of regulatory T cells in long-lasting Graves disease. This sample's time point: persistent/refractory GD, antithyroid drugs over 5 years with positive TRAb. Scientists built the TCR library using RNA that was extracted from PBMCs. The TCR beta library used iRepertoire HTBI primers with Arm-PCR amplification of CDR3. A single record per CDR3 protein comes from TCRdb applying MiXCR to the multiplex PCR reads. The data show approximately 350,000 distinct CDR3 sequences, roughly 25% seen once. The sample in question was peripheral blood mononuclear cells (PBMCs), obtained when the disease was refractory, from a patient treated with antithyroid drugs. These receptors were obtained from a woman aged 40-49 years with Graves disease.

This clonotype has ten or more counts. CDR3 sequence: CASSFEADLQPQHF. For the CDR3, the DNA is TGTGCCAGCAGCTTTGAGGCAGACCTACAGCCCCAGCATTTT. The rearrangement uses TRBV7-8 and TRBJ1-5; D ambiguous. The CDR3 is 14 residues long. Germline CDR1 reads SGHVS; CDR2 reads FQNEAQ. Deletions cut 3 bases from V and 7 bases from J, with 13 bases between.

The chain combines TRBV20-1 with TRBJ1-5, with D unclear. CDR3 size: 13 residues. Trimming removed 6 bases from V and 0 bases from J, with 9 bases in between. CDR1 is DFQATT, CDR2 SNEGSKA, per germline (reference sequence). The chain's CDR3 is CSALSVSNQPQHF. The CDR3 region has the DNA TGCAGTGCCCTCAGTGTTAGCAATCAGCCCCAGCATTTT.

About this clonotype: The junction and the germline gene differ at one end; a read error may be behind it. CDR3 nucleotide sequence: TGTGCCGGCAGCCCAGGGGGCCAAGAGACCCAGTACTTC. Protein: CAGSPGGQETQYF. The V gene is TRBV7-9, the J gene TRBJ2-5; the match to TRBD1 covers 7 bases. Germline V gene data show CDR1 as SEHNR and CDR2 as FQNEAQ (reference sequence). The CDR3 covers 13 residues.

This chain uses TRBV6-9 with TRBJ1-2, with D tentatively TRBD1 (5 bases). Per the germline V gene, CDR1 is MNHGY and CDR2 is SVAAGI. With 3 bases removed from V and 6 bases from J, the gap between germline ends came to 11 bases. The CDR3 covers 13 residues. CDR3 sequence (DNA): TGTGCCAGCAGTTACTACCGGGGGAATGGCTACACCTTC. This encodes CASSYYRGNGYTF.

The table lists this clonotype with a few counts. One end of the junction varies from germline; a read error may be responsible. The CDR3 protein is CACSLRGARYIQYF. The CDR3, as DNA: TGTGCCTGCAGTCTGCGGGGGGCTCGATACATTCAGTACTTC. This sequence joins TRBV28 and TRBJ2-4, with 8 bases lining up with TRBD2. CDR1 and CDR2 from the germline V gene are MDHEN and SYDVKM. This CDR3 is 14 amino acids long.

The chain has TRBV2 and TRBJ2-1; TRBD1 is a possible D gene (7 bases). V was trimmed by 5 bases and J by 5 bases, leaving 13 bases between them. Germline lookup yields CDR1 SNHLY and CDR2 FYNNEI. This CDR3 has 14 amino acids. The CDR3 DNA sequence: TGTGCCAGCAGTTACAGGGGACTTAACAATGAGCAGTTCTTC. It yields the protein CASSYRGLNNEQFF. The full variable domain, completed using reference TRBV2 and TRBJ2-1, is EPEVTQTPSHQVTQMGQEVILRCVPISNHLYFYWYRQILGQKVEFLVSFYNNEISEKSEIFDDQFSVERPDGSNFTLKIRSTKLEDSAMYFCASSYRGLNNEQFFGPGTRLTVL.

This clonotype was observed a few times. V is TRBV19 and J is TRBJ2-7, with TRBD1 matching 7 bases. J was trimmed by 3 bases and V by 5 bases; bases with no gene match: 10. The CDR3 spans 15 residues. The germline gives CDR1 LNHDA, CDR2 SQIVND (reference sequence). As DNA, the CDR3 is TGTGCCAGTAGTCCGCCGGGACAGCCCTTCTACGAGCAGTACTTC. This gives the protein CASSPPGQPFYEQYF.

This clonotype occurred many times. The chain employs TRBV6-1 and TRBJ2-6; D not resolved. This CDR3 is 15 amino acids long. V was trimmed by 7 bases and J by 2 bases, leaving 12 bases between them. Germline V CDR1 and CDR2: MNHNS, SASEGT. This CDR3 reads CASTSAIPGANVLTF. The CDR3 DNA reads as TGTGCCAGCACTTCGGCAATTCCTGGGGCCAACGTCCTGACTTTC.

This clonotype was observed many times. The chain combines TRBV20-1 with TRBJ1-1; D not certain. Trimming removed 6 bases from V and 0 bases from J, with 8 bases in between. Germline-derived CDR1 and CDR2 are DFQATT and SNEGSKA (reference sequence). CDR3 length equals 12 residues. The CDR3 here is CSAQTLNTEAFF. CDR3 bases: TGCAGTGCCCAGACGTTGAACACTGAAGCTTTCTTT.

The CDR3 region is CASSSLKWVRQEPTFSSGNTIYF. CDR3 bases: TGTGCCAGCAGCTCATTAAAGTGGGTTCGGCAGGAACCCACTTTCTCCTCTGGAAACACCATATATTTT. The V gene is TRBV28, the J gene TRBJ1-3; D gene ambiguous. Trimming cost V 6 bases and J 0 bases, with 36 bases left between them. In germline, CDR1 is MDHEN, CDR2 SYDVKM. The CDR3 runs to 23 residues.

This clonotype was seen a few times. This chain uses TRBV7-9 with TRBJ2-7, with 8 bases lining up with TRBD1. Germline trimming cut 0 bases from V and 5 bases from J; bases unmatched to any gene: 6. The CDR3 contains 15 residues. Germline loops: CDR1 SEHNR, CDR2 FQNEAQ (reference sequence). CDR3 sequence reads: CASSLASGGHNEQYF. CDR3 coding DNA: TGTGCCAGCAGCTTAGCGTCAGGGGGCCACAACGAGCAGTACTTC. The full variable domain, with the rest looked up from reference TRBV7-9 and TRBJ2-7, is DTGVSQNPRHKITKRGQNVTFRCDPISEHNRLYWYRQTLGQGPEFLTYFQNEAQLEKSRLLSDRFSAERPKGSFSTLEIQRTEQGDSAMYLCASSLASGGHNEQYFGPGTRLTVT.

J is TRBJ2-6 and V is TRBV6-1; 7 nucleotides match TRBD1. CDR1 MNHNS and CDR2 SASEGT come from the germline V gene. The CDR3 spans 15 residues. V was pared by 10 bases and J by 1 base, with 7 bases of the junction left unmatched. CDR3 DNA sequence: TGTGCCAACAGGAAGACAGGGTCTGGGGCCAACGTCCTGACTTTC. Residues: CANRKTGSGANVLTF.

There are many counts of this clonotype. V is TRBV10-3 and J is TRBJ2-5, with a weak D call TRBD1 (5 bases). Per germline, CDR1 ENHRY and CDR2 SYGVKD. The V and J ends lost 10 bases and 5 bases respectively, with 32 bases between them. The CDR3 extends over 18 amino acids. CDR3 nucleotides: TGTGCCAGTTGCCAGGGCCTAATTTTATCCGATCATCGGGAGACCCAGTACTTC. Protein: CASCQGLILSDHRETQYF.

This chain links TRBV28 with TRBJ2-1, with TRBD2 matching over 9 bases. The CDR3 runs 15 residues. The ends lost 4 bases at V and 11 bases at J; junction bases unmatched: 12. The V gene's germline CDR1 is MDHEN and CDR2 SYDVKM. The DNA for the CDR3 is TGTGCCAGCAGTTCCAGTCACGGTAGCGGGAGTAAGCAGTTCTTC. This translates into CASSSSHGSGSKQFF.

This chain joins TRBV29-1 and TRBJ2-7, with a weak D call TRBD1 (5 bases). The CDR3 sequence is 14 residues long. The germline CDR1 and CDR2 sequences are SQVTM and ANQGSEA. V dropped 4 bases and J dropped 0 bases, with 13 bases sitting between them. CDR3 nucleotides: TGCAGCGTTGGAAAACAGGCCAGCTCCTACGAGCAGTACTTC. Its translation is CSVGKQASSYEQYF.

This chain uses TRBV28 with TRBJ2-4; a weak D match, TRBD1 (5 bases). The J call is doubtful: the DNA matches TRBJ1-2 better. CDR1 MDHEN and CDR2 SYDVKM come from the germline V gene. The CDR3 consists of 12 residues. CDR3 sequence reads: CASSTTAAGYTF. CDR3 DNA: TGTGCCAGCAGTACGACAGCGGCTGGCTACACCTTC.

This clonotype was recorded many times. The chain carries TRBV28 and TRBJ1-2, with TRBD1 matching 7 bases. The V and J ends lost 3 bases and 0 bases, in that order; junction bases with no gene match: 1. The germline V gene has CDR1 MDHEN and CDR2 SYDVKM. There are 14 residues in the CDR3. CDR3: CASSFQGANYGYTF. CDR3 nucleotides: TGTGCCAGCAGTTTCCAGGGGGCTAACTATGGCTACACCTTC.

The chain recombines TRBV20-1 with TRBJ2-7; the D gene is possibly TRBD2 (6 bases). The CDR3 loop spans 14 amino acids. Germline V lookup: CDR1 DFQATT, CDR2 SNEGSKA (reference sequence). V lost 0 bases to trimming and J lost 0 bases, with 9 bases between them. The CDR3 nucleotides read TGCAGTGCTAGAGATCGGGGGAGCTCCTACGAGCAGTACTTC. It translates to CSARDRGSSYEQYF.

The chain uses TRBV28 and TRBJ1-2; D unclear. The CDR3 runs to 17 residues. Trimming stripped 7 bases from V and 2 bases from J, with 23 bases between. Germline CDR1 reads MDHEN; CDR2 reads SYDVKM. CDR3 sequence (DNA): TGTGCCAGCACCTCACCCGGGGATGGAAGGTGGAACTATGGCTACACCTTC. Its protein is CASTSPGDGRWNYGYTF.

On this clonotype itself: This is likely a read error, given that the CDR3 carries no conserved phenylalanine or tryptophan at its end. It is unclear where the CDR3 begins or ends on the DNA, so no DNA is shown, and the CDR3 is as TCRdb lists it. V usage is TRBV28 and J usage is TRBJ1-2. Germline CDR1 reads MDHEN; CDR2 reads SYDVKM. A total of 18 residues make up the CDR3, ends included. The CDR3 loop reads CASSPSDTNIYGYYQKPL.

This clonotype was counted between two and nine times. The chain couples TRBV12-3 or TRBV12-4 to TRBJ2-5; D call uncertain. The V end lost 4 bases, the J end lost 7 bases, and 19 bases lay between the germline ends. CDR3 length equals 15 residues. CDR3 bases: TGTGCCAGCAGTTCCTCTTCGACCCATAATGGGACCCAGTACTTC. It yields the protein CASSSSSTHNGTQYF.

The chain uses TRBV2 and TRBJ2-2, with D maybe TRBD1 (5 bases). Germline CDR1 is SNHLY and CDR2 is FYNNEI. This CDR3 spans 15 amino acids. Trimming left V 6 bases short and J 0 bases short, with 11 bases between. CDR3 bases: TGTGCCAGCAGAAGACAGTCGCCGAACACCGGGGAGCTGTTTTTT. Protein: CASRRQSPNTGELFF.

This clonotype has ten or more counts. The germline gene is not matched at one end of the junction; a read error may be the cause. The chain uses TRBV3-1 and TRBJ2-7; 8 positions match TRBD2. The CDR3 has 12 amino acids. In germline, CDR1 is LGHDT, CDR2 YNNKEL (reference sequence). In DNA form, the CDR3 reads TGTGCCAGCAGCCAAGAGTCGGGAGGGCCTATCTTC. It yields the protein CASSQESGGPIF.

The rearrangement uses TRBV29-1 and TRBJ2-1; no clear D. The CDR3 covers 15 residues. Germline V CDR1 and CDR2: SQVTM, ANQGSEA. Between the trimmed V and J ends, which lost 0 bases and 9 bases, there was a span of 18 bases. The CDR3 region is CSVEDPKGRGPEQFF. Written as DNA, the CDR3 is TGCAGCGTTGAAGATCCGAAAGGTCGTGGGCCTGAGCAGTTCTTC.

This CDR3 is CASSEYLAGSNQPQHF. For the CDR3, the DNA is TGTGCCAGCAGTGAATATCTGGCGGGTAGCAATCAGCCCCAGCATTTT. The chain is built from TRBV6-1 and TRBJ1-5, with D hard to call. The CDR3 length is 16 residues. Germline loops: CDR1 MNHNS, CDR2 SASEGT. Trimming cost V 2 bases and J 0 bases, with 11 bases left between them.

This chain connects TRBV19 to TRBJ2-5; the match to TRBD2 covers 8 bases. The CDR3 has 13 amino acids. V trimming: 3 bases; J trimming: 4 bases; junction bases outside the gene matches: 1. Per the germline V gene, CDR1 is LNHDA and CDR2 is SQIVND (reference sequence). DNA of the CDR3: TGTGCCAGTAGTATGACTAGCGCAGAGACCCAGTACTTC. Protein sequence: CASSMTSAETQYF.

This clonotype was detected only a few times. The rearrangement joins TRBV20-1 to TRBJ2-4, with 12 bases matching TRBD2. Germline V lookup: CDR1 DFQATT, CDR2 SNEGSKA (reference sequence). J gave up 5 bases and V 0 bases, and 8 bases lay outside the gene matches. This CDR3 comprises 17 residues. In nucleotides, the CDR3 is TGCAGTGCTAGAGATACCGCTAGCGGGAGGGTGGAAAACATTCAGTACTTC. This translates into CSARDTASGRVENIQYF.

The sample holds a few counts of this clonotype. The chain combines TRBV7-3 with TRBJ2-2; 7 bases are shared with TRBD2. The J segment lost 6 bases and the V segment lost 3 bases, leaving 4 bases of the junction unmatched. The CDR3 has 14 amino acids. The germline CDR1 and CDR2 sequences are SGHTA and FQGTGA. CDR3 nucleotide sequence: TGTGCCAGCAGCTTCGGGACTAACGCCGGGGAGCTGTTTTTT. It encodes CASSFGTNAGELFF.

This chain connects TRBV10-3 to TRBJ2-1; 13 bases are shared with TRBD2. Looked up from germline, CDR1 is ENHRY and CDR2 is SYGVKD. This CDR3 contains 17 residues. V dropped 4 bases and J dropped 5; count of bases not matched to a gene: 8. The CDR3 DNA reads TGTGCCATCAGTGGGGGACTAGCGGGGAGTACACACAATGAGCAGTTCTTC. Its protein product is CAISGGLAGSTHNEQFF.

This chain uses TRBV29-1 with TRBJ2-7; 8 nucleotides align to TRBD1. This CDR3 has 14 residues. J lost 3 bases, V lost 5 bases, and 9 bases had no gene match. Germline V lookup: CDR1 SQVTM, CDR2 ANQGSEA. The CDR3 DNA reads TGCAGCGTTTTGCCCGGACAGGGAGACTACGAGCAGTACTTC. Translation: CSVLPGQGDYEQYF.